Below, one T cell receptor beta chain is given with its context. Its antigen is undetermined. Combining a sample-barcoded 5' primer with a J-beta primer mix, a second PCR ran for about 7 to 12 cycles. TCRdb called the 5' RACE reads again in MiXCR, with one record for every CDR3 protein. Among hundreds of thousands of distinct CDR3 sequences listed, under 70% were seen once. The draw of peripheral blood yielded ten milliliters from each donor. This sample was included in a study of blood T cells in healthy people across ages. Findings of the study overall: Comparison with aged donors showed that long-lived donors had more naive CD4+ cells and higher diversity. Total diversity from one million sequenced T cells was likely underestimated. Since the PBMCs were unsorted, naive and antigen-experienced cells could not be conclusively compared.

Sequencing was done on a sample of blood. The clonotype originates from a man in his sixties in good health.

Here the CDR3 reads CSARGLAGTNTGELFF. In DNA, the CDR3 is TGCAGTGCCCGGGGGCTAGCGGGTACCAACACCGGGGAGCTGTTTTTT. The chain is built from TRBV20-1 and TRBJ2-2, with TRBD2 matching over 8 bases. The junction had 11 bases not matched to a gene; V was cut back by 6 bases and J by 2 bases. Germline CDR1 DFQATT, CDR2 SNEGSKA (reference sequence). The CDR3 spans 16 residues.